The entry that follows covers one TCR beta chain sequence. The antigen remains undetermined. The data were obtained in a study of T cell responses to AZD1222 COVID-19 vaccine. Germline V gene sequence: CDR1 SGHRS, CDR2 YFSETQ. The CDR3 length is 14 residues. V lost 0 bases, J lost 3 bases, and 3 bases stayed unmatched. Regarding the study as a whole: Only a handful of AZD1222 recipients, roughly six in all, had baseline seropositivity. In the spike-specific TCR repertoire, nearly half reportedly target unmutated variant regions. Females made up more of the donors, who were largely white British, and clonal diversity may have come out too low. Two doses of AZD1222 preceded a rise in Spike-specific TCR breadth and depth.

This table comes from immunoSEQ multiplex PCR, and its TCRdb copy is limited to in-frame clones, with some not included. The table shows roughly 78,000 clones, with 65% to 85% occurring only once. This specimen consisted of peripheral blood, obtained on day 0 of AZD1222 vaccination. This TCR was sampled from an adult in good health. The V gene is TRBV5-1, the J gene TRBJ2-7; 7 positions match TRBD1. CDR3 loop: CASSLDGTVYEQYF. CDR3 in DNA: TGCGCCAGCAGCTTGGACGGGACAGTCTACGAGCAGTACTTC.